Shown below are 2 T cell receptor beta chains from a single sample sequenced in a study of cytomegalovirus exposure and HLA in healthy donors. PCR was performed using 60 Vbeta and 13 Jbeta primers. Profiling relied on immunoSEQ multiplex PCR, and the TCRdb table lists in-frame clones only, not all of them. The sample has 150,000 or so clones; just under 80% are singletons. Sequenced input: PBMCs. The receptor source for this set is a man aged 25 to 45 in good health and CMV-seronegative.

The chain is built from TRBV4-1 and TRBJ2-7; maybe TRBD2 (6 bases). There are 14 residues in the CDR3. Trimming left V 5 bases short and J 1 base short, with 12 bases between. CDR1 and CDR2 from the germline V gene are MGHRA and YSYEKL. The CDR3 spells CASSKRDLSYEQYF. The CDR3 bases are TGCGCCAGCAGCAAAAGGGACTTGTCCTACGAGCAGTACTTC.

J is TRBJ1-1 and V is TRBV11-2; 7 bases are a match to TRBD1. The trim removed 3 bases at V and 3 bases at J, leaving 4 bases unmatched. The germline CDR1 and CDR2 sequences are SGHAT and FQNNGV. The CDR3 spans 14 residues. DNA of the CDR3: TGTGCCAGCAGCTTGACAGGGACCTACACTGAAGCTTTCTTT. The encoded protein is CASSLTGTYTEAFF.